This T cell receptor (beta chain) came from a study of cytomegalovirus exposure and HLA in healthy donors. This CDR3 contains 16 residues. Germline loops: CDR1 SGHNT, CDR2 YYREEE (reference sequence). The germline V and J ends were trimmed by 0 bases and 4 bases, with 16 bases remaining between them. Vbeta (60) and Jbeta (13) primers were used in the PCR. Profiling relied on immunoSEQ multiplex PCR, and the TCRdb table lists in-frame clones only, not all of them. The repertoire holds roughly 90,000 clones, over 80% seen once, with around 2.5% in the top ten. This chain joins TRBV5-4 and TRBJ1-1; D possibly corresponds to TRBD1 (6 bases). The receptor comes from a man between 18 and 29 years old in good health and CMV-seronegative. What was sequenced was PBMCs. Written as DNA, the CDR3 is TGTGCCAGCAGCTTGGAAAACAGGGCATGGGGCACTGAAGCTTTCTTT. It codes for CASSLENRAWGTEAFF.